This T cell receptor beta chain originates from a study of blood T cell repertoires in COVID-19. The V gene lost 3 bases and the J gene lost 9 bases, with 15 bases spanning the gap. Germline CDR1 is KGHSH and CDR2 is LQKENI. The CDR3 has 14 amino acids. Some clones are missing from TCRdb's copy, which holds only in-frame ones; the method was immunoSEQ multiplex PCR. The table has fewer than 90,000 clones, roughly 87% seen once. This sequence joins TRBV18 and TRBJ2-1; weak D call: TRBD2 (5 bases). The TCR originated in a man between 65 and 85 years old with acute or convalescent COVID-19. The specimen was peripheral blood. CDR3: CASSPRELVAEQFF. The CDR3 nucleotides read TGTGCCAGCTCACCCCGAGAACTAGTTGCTGAGCAGTTCTTC.